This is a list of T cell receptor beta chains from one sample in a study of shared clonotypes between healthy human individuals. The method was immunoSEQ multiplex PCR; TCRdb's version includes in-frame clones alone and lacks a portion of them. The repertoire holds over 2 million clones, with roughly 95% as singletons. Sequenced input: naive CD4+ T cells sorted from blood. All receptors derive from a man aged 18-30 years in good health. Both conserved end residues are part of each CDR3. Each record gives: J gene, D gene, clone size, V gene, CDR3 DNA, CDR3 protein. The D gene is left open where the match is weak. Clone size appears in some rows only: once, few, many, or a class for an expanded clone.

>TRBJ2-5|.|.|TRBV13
TGTGCCAGCAGCCCCTCGGGCGGCACACAAGAGACCCAGTACTTC
CASSPSGGTQETQYF
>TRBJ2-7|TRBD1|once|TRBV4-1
TGCGCCAGCAGCCAAGATCATGGACAGGGGCGTGAGCAGTACTTC
CASSQDHGQGREQYF
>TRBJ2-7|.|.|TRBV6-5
TGTGCCAGCCGGGTGACATTGGGTGGGGAGCAGTACTTC
CASRVTLGGEQYF
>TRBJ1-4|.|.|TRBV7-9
TGTGCCAGCAGCTTGATGACGGGCAGCTCAACTAATGAAAAACTGTTTTTT
CASSLMTGSSTNEKLFF
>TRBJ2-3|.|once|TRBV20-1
TGCAGTGCCCAAGTGGGAGATACGCAGTATTTT
CSAQVGDTQYF
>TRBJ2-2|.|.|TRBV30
TGTGCCTGGTCCGCCGGGACTTCCAACACCGGGGAGCTGTTTTTT
CAWSAGTSNTGELFF
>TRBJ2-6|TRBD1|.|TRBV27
TGTGCCAGCAGTGCACAGGGGGGCCCTGGGGCCAACGTCCTGACTTTC
CASSAQGGPGANVLTF
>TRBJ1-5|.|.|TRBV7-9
TGTGCCAGCAGCTTAGTACCCCAGGGGTGGAACAATCAGCCCCAGCATTTT
CASSLVPQGWNNQPQHF
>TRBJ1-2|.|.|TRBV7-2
TGTGCCAGCAGCTTAGCATCGGGGGGCGCGAGTGGCTACACCTTC
CASSLASGGASGYTF
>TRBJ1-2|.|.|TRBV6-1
TGTGCCAGCAGTGAAAGGGGGGCACAGGGCCAGGGGTATGGCTACACCTTC
CASSERGAQGQGYGYTF
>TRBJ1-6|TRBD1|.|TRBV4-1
TGCGCCAGCAGCCAAGAGGGGACAGGGTCATACTCACCCCTCCACTTT
CASSQEGTGSYSPLHF
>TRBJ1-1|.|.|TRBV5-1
TGCGCCAGCAGTTTCCAAAGTGGGATGAACACTGAAGCTTTCTTT
CASSFQSGMNTEAFF
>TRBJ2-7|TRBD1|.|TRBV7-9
TGTGCCAGTAGTTGGGCAGGGGGCTTTTACGAGCAGTACTTC
CASSWAGGFYEQYF
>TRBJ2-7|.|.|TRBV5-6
TGTGCCAGCAGCTTGGCCCCCGGGGGCTACACGAGGTACGAGCAGTACTTC
CASSLAPGGYTRYEQYF
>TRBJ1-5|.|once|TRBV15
TGTGCCACCAGCTTCCAGGGAGCGGATCAGCCCCAGCATTTT
CATSFQGADQPQHF
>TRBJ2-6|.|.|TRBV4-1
TGCGCCAGCAGCCAAGAAGGGCTAGCGCTGGCTGGGGCCAACGTCCTGACTTTC
CASSQEGLALAGANVLTF
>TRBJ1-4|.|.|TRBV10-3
TGTGCCATCAGTGAGTCGACCGGGAAGGGTGAAAAACTGTTTTTT
CAISESTGKGEKLFF
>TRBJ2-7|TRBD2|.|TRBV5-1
TGCGCCAGCAGCCAAAGCGGGAAGAGCTCCTACGAGCAGTACTTC
CASSQSGKSSYEQYF
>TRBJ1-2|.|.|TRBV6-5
TGTGCCAGCAGTTACTCGAGAGGTGGCTACACCTTC
CASSYSRGGYTF
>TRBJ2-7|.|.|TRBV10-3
TGTGCCATCAGTGAGACGTTCTACGAGCAGTACTTC
CAISETFYEQYF
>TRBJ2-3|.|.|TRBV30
TGTGCCTGGGGGCAACAGGCCGATACGCAGTATTTT
CAWGQQADTQYF
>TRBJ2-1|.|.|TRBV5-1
TGCGCCAGCAGCTTGATGGGCCTAAGCGGTAATGAGCAGTTCTTC
CASSLMGLSGNEQFF
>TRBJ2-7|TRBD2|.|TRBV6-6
TGTGCCAGCAGTTACCCCAGGACTAGCGAGTACGAGCAGTACTTC
CASSYPRTSEYEQYF
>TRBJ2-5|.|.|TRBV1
TGCACCAGCAGCCAACCACCGCGGGGAGGGGAGACCCAGTACTTC
CTSSQPPRGGETQYF
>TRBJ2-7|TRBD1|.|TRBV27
TGTGCCAGCAGTTTAACCGGGACAGGGGGCAGCGAGCAGTACTTC
CASSLTGTGGSEQYF
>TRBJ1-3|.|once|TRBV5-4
TGTGCCAGCAGCTCGGACAGAAGAGACACCATATATTTT
CASSSDRRDTIYF
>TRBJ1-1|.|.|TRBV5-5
TGTGCCAGCAGCTTGGTGGGAGGAGCGAACACTGAAGCTTTCTTT
CASSLVGGANTEAFF
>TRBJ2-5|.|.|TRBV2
TGTGCCAGCAGCCCAATCAGACCCACCCCGCAAGAGACCCAGTACTTC
CASSPIRPTPQETQYF
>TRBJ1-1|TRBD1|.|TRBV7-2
TGTGCCAGCAGCCGCGGACAGGGTGGGACTGAAGCTTTCTTT
CASSRGQGGTEAFF